This T cell receptor beta chain emerged from a study of identifying expanded T cells in peripheral blood. General study results and limits: Technical replicates showed around 1.2 changed clones; two weeks about 16; four weeks 19.

Germline V gives CDR1 KGHSH, CDR2 LQKENI. This CDR3 contains 12 residues. Trimming removed 6 bases from V and 5 bases from J; junction bases left unmatched: 1. TCRdb's copy holds only in-frame clones and misses some; the assay was immunoSEQ multiplex PCR. In the table there are some 90,000 clones, more than 75% of which are singletons. A remark on this clone: Its specificity is unknown.

The clonotype comes from a person aged 18 to 75 in good health. V gene TRBV18 combines with J gene TRBJ2-1; 7 bases are shared with TRBD1. The sample taken for sequencing was blood. The CDR3 here is CASSGQHNEQFF. CDR3 DNA: TGTGCCAGCTCGGGACAGCACAATGAGCAGTTCTTC.